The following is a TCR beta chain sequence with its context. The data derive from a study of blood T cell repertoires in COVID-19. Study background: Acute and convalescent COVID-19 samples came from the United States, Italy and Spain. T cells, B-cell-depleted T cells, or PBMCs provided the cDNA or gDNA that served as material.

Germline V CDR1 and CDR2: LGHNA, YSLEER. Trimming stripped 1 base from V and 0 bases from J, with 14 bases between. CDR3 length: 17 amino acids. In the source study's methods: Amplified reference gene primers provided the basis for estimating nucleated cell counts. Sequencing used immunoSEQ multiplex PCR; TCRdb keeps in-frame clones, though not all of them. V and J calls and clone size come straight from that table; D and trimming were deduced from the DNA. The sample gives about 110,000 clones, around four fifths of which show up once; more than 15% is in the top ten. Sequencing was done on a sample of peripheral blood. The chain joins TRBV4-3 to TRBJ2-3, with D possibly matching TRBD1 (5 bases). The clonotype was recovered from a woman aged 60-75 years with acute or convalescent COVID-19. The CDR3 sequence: CASSQGVSTVSTDTQYF. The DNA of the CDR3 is TGCGCCAGCAGCCAAGGAGTCTCGACAGTCAGCACAGATACGCAGTATTTT.